This entry is about one T cell receptor beta chain. Its antigen is not identified. This record belongs to a study of identical twins. Study conclusions and caveats: The study based its conclusions on cross-sectional statistical analysis and did not follow the same donors. Where beta out-of-frame sequences were concerned, excess twin sharing was weaker. Analyses of zero insertions could, in part, be confounded by invariant MAIT and iNKT cells. Twin pairs' shared out-of-frame alpha sequences were enriched in low generation probability.

TCRdb redid the calling of the 5' RACE reads with MiXCR, one entry per CDR3 protein. This table holds 150,000 or so distinct CDR3 sequences, roughly 3.2% found once. Material: memory T cells sorted from blood. This receptor was obtained from a young man in good health.

This CDR3 reads CASSGGTGGTEQFF. The CDR3 region has the DNA TGTGCCAGCAGTGGGGGGACTGGGGGAACTGAGCAGTTCTTC. V gene TRBV2 combines with J gene TRBJ2-1; possibly TRBD2 for D (6 bases). The CDR3 totals 14 residues. Per germline, CDR1 SNHLY and CDR2 FYNNEI. The ends were cut back, 4 bases at V and 9 bases at J, with 16 bases in the middle.